The clone carrying this TCR beta chain was recorded at least ten times. Its antigen is as yet unknown. TCRdb re-called the 5' RACE reads through MiXCR, storing one row per CDR3 protein. The table shows about 340,000 distinct CDR3 sequences, with 7% to 9% occurring only once. This CDR3 contains 11 residues. The V gene lost 2 bases and the J gene lost 7 bases, with 6 bases spanning the gap. These data come from a study of CD8 T cells in ankylosing spondylitis. Overall study results and limits: Blood of patients with ankylosing spondylitis appeared to be characterized by a TCR beta motif of several highly homologous variants.

The V and J genes are TRBV12-3 or TRBV12-4 and TRBJ2-7; D unresolved. The specimen sequenced was blood, either unsorted or a sorted T cell fraction (not recorded which). The receptor comes from a male donor with ankylosing spondylitis. CDR3 loop: CASSLKREQYF. The CDR3 DNA sequence: TGTGCCAGCAGTTTAAAGAGGGAGCAGTACTTC.